This T cell receptor beta chain was captured by sequencing in a study of Ad26.COV2.S vaccination and SARS-CoV-2 variants (dated by TCRdb to 2020 to 2022). For the wider study: Vaccine-arm donors came from COV1001, a multicentre, randomized, double-blind, placebo-controlled phase I-IIa trial of Ad26.COV2.S in healthy adults. Trial participants were randomized into five groups of five, in which low-dose or high-dose Ad26.COV2.S was given once or twice, or placebo was given on both occasions. The specificity and breadth of SARS-CoV-2-reactive T cell receptors after Ad26.COV2.S vaccination were assessed by TCRbeta repertoire sequencing. Investigators did not know the trial group allocation while performing experiments and assessing outcomes. The TCR-sequenced set comprised about 32 samples: some 19 Ad26.COV2.S vaccine recipients, 5 placebo recipients and 8 SARS-CoV-2 convalescent individuals. Ad26.COV2.S was administered intramuscularly at a dose of 5x10^10 or 1x10^11 viral particles, either as one shot or as two shots given 56 days apart. Points the paper makes about the study in general: Spike-specific TCR breadth was higher in Ad26.COV2.S recipients than in placebo recipients (P = 0.0014). Non-spike TCR breadth was comparable between vaccine and placebo recipients, consistent with the vaccine containing only spike. Substantial breadth of spike-specific CD8+ and CD4+ T cell responses was reported after vaccination. The authors noted that the TCR breadth and depth analyses may have underestimated total T cell responses. Comparing responses between vaccine doses or regimens was not something the study was powered to do.

Taken from the germline V gene (reference sequence), the CDR1 and CDR2 loops are MNHEY and SMNVEV. V is pared back by 4 bases and J by 8 bases, with 21 bases lying between the germline termini. Reading from cysteine to phenylalanine, the CDR3 counts 16 amino acids. Of all the DNA, just the CDR3 is kept, 48 bases in frame from base 1. The immunoSEQ Assay was the method used to sequence TCRbeta CDR3 regions. After extraction, genomic DNA underwent amplification by bias-controlled multiplex PCR, followed by high-throughput sequencing. As for how the authors treated the data: Collapsing and filtering of sequences were performed to quantify the absolute abundance of each unique TCRbeta CDR3 region. T cell fraction was estimated by normalizing TCRbeta template counts to usable DNA, with usable DNA measured through amplification of reference genes found in all nucleated cells. Repertoire TCRs were annotated as SARS-CoV-2-specific when V gene, CDR3 amino acid sequence and J gene were exactly matched to a known reactive TCR set. The reference SARS-CoV-2 TCR set came from MIRA and was filtered for enrichment in COVID-19-positive ImmuneCODE repertoires, removing public or cross-reactive TCRs. Drawing on the MIRA antigens, annotated TCRs were analysed further at the level of specific ORF or position within ORF. Depth was the summed frequency of annotated unique rearrangements, while breadth was defined as annotated unique rearrangements over total unique productive rearrangements. Two-sided Wilcoxon rank-sum tests were applied when comparing TCR breadth between groups. TCRdb retrieved this table from immuneACCESS and kept in-frame rearrangements only. Not all clones are present; in checked studies, unresolved V genes account for under half, and no reason is known for the remainder. That table gives V, J and clone size, and the DNA gave D and trimming. This sample holds hundreds of thousands of clones; around 88% were observed only once. Just under 5% of the sample is taken by the ten largest.

In the paper's terms, the treatment or condition label means: over 15 received Ad26.COV2.S at low or high dose, single or two shots; about 5 received placebo; per-sample allocation not given. For vaccine and placebo recipients, repertoires were sequenced using samples collected on day 63 after the first injection. Cohort 1b enrolled 25 adults aged 18-55 years at a single site in Boston, USA, between 29 July and 7 August 2020. Ad26.COV2.S was a replication-incompetent adenovirus type 26 vector expressing a prefusion-stabilized SARS-CoV-2 spike protein from the original Wuhan strain. Concerning this clone itself: Its target antigen remains unknown. No per-base quality is available; no much larger clone lies one base away.

The TCR comes from a person between 18 and 60 years old who received the Ad26.COV2.S COVID-19 vaccine or a placebo. The starting material was peripheral blood, obtained in a trial of Ad26.COV2.S vaccine versus placebo. Rearrangement joined TRBV27 to TRBJ2-1, with TRBD1 tentatively as D gene (5 bases match). The CDR3 reads CASSSTDPLLRDEQFF. The nucleotide sequence is TGTGCCAGCAGTTCGACAGACCCGCTCCTAAGAGATGAGCAGTTCTTC.